This entry is about one TCR beta chain. The antigen is unknown. The record originates from a study of OX40 agonist ivuxolimab in advanced cancers. Study results and caveats: Researchers report that CD8+ T cells had, on average, more expanded clones than CD4+.

TCRdb keeps only in-frame clones here, not all; method: immunoSEQ multiplex PCR. The repertoire consists of about 86,000 clones, with 91% occurring once and the leading ten covering 8.7%. Sequenced material: CD4+ or CD8+ T cells sorted from blood, taken in a trial of the OX40 agonist ivuxolimab. This TCR was recovered from an adult with an advanced solid tumor such as melanoma, head and neck, liver or kidney cancer.

The CDR3: CASSPIRTASYEQYF. The CDR3 region has the DNA TGTGCCAGCAGTCCCATTAGGACAGCCTCCTACGAGCAGTACTTC. The chain recombines TRBV6-6 with TRBJ2-5; D may be TRBD1 (6 bases). With the DNA end fitting TRBJ2-7 better, the J assignment may be wrong. The CDR3 is 15 residues long. Germline values: CDR1 MNHNY, CDR2 SVGAGI (reference sequence).